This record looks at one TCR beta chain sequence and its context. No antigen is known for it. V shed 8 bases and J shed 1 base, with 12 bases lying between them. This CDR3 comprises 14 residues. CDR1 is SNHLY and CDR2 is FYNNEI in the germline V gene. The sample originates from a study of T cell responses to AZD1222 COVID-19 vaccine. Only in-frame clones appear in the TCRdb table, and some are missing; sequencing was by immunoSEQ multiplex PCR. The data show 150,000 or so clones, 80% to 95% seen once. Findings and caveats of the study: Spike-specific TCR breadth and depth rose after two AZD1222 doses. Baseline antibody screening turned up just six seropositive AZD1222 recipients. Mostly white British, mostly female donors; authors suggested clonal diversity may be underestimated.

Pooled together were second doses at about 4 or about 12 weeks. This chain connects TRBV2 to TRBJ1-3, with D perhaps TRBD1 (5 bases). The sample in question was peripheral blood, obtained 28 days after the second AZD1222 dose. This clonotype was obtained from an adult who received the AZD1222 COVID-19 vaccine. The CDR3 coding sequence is TGTGCCAGCCAGGGAGCGGGGTCTGGAAACACCATATATTTT. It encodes CASQGAGSGNTIYF.